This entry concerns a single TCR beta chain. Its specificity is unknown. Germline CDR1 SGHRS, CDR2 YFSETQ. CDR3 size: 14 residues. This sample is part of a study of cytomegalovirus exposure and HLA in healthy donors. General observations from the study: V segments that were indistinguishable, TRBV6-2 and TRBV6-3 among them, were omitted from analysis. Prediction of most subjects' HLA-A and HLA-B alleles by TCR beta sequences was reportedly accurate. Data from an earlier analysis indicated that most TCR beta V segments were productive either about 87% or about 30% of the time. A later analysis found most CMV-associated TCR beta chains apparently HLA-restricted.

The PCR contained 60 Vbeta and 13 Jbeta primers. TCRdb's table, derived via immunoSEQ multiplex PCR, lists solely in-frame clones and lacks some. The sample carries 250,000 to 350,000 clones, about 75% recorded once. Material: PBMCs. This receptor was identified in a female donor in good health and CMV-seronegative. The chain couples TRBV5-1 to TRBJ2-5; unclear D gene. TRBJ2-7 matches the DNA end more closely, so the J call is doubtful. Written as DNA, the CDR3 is TGCGCCAGCAGCTTGGCCAACAGTCTCTACGAGCAGTACTTC. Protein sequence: CASSLANSLYEQYF.